Listed below are T cell receptor beta chains from one sample, sequenced in a study of shared clonotypes between healthy human individuals. This table comes from immunoSEQ multiplex PCR, and its TCRdb copy is limited to in-frame clones, with some not included. The sample holds over a million clones, about 96% seen once. The material sequenced was naive CD4+ T cells sorted from blood. Receptors were obtained from a man in his thirties or forties in good health. CDR3s include the opening cysteine and the closing phenylalanine or tryptophan. The D gene is left open where the match is weak. The size entry is marked missing in some rows and otherwise reads once, few, many or a size class.

>TRBJ2-1|NA|TRBV19|TRBD2
CASSTPLAGAYNEQFF
TGTGCCAGTAGTACCCCACTAGCGGGAGCGTACAATGAGCAGTTCTTC
>TRBJ2-5|NA|TRBV11-2|NA
CASSFRRASEAQYF
TGTGCCAGCAGCTTTCGCAGGGCTTCGGAGGCCCAGTACTTC
>TRBJ2-2|NA|TRBV4-2|NA
CASSLHTGELFF
TGTGCCAGCAGCCTACATACCGGGGAGCTGTTTTTT
>TRBJ2-1|NA|TRBV27|TRBD2
CASRRLAGGPEQFF
TGTGCCAGCAGGAGACTAGCGGGAGGACCTGAGCAGTTCTTC
>TRBJ1-5|NA|TRBV4-1|NA
CASSQEIRQYNQPQHF
TGCGCCAGCAGCCAAGAAATACGACAGTATAATCAGCCCCAGCATTTT
>TRBJ1-3|NA|TRBV11-2|NA
CASSGWDGRNGNTIYF
TGTGCCAGCAGCGGGTGGGACGGCAGAAATGGAAACACCATATATTTT
>TRBJ2-1|once|TRBV10-2|TRBD2
CASSLAGTSGSDNEQFF
TGCGCCAGCAGTTTAGCCGGGACTAGCGGAAGTGACAATGAGCAGTTCTTC
>TRBJ2-3|NA|TRBV6-4|NA
CASGTTSTDTQYF
TGTGCCAGCGGGACAACTAGCACAGATACGCAGTATTTT
>TRBJ2-5|NA|TRBV5-6|NA
CASSLASILGRTGTQYF
TGTGCCAGCAGCTTGGCCTCCATTTTGGGCAGGACTGGGACCCAGTACTTC
>TRBJ2-1|NA|TRBV7-2|NA
CASSLRAGMYNEQFF
TGTGCCAGCAGCTTAAGGGCGGGGATGTACAATGAGCAGTTCTTC
>TRBJ2-7|NA|TRBV5-6|NA
CASSLGTEMGSYEQYF
TGTGCCAGCAGCTTAGGCACAGAAATGGGCTCCTACGAGCAGTACTTC
>TRBJ2-2|NA|TRBV21-1|NA
CASLHSGLAGRELFF
TGTGCCAGCCTTCATTCGGGACTAGCGGGGAGGGAGCTGTTTTTT
>TRBJ2-7|NA|TRBV19|TRBD1
CASSPEGQGAYEQYF
TGTGCCAGTAGTCCCGAAGGACAGGGAGCCTACGAGCAGTACTTC
>TRBJ1-1|NA|TRBV5-1|TRBD1
CASSYYRGQGEAFF
TGCGCCAGCAGCTACTACAGGGGCCAAGGTGAAGCTTTCTTT
>TRBJ2-6|NA|TRBV7-9|NA
CASSLGGVPGANVLTF
TGTGCCAGCAGCTTAGGGGGGGTACCCGGGGCCAACGTCCTGACTTTC
>TRBJ2-3|NA|TRBV30|TRBD2
CASPSGVQGDTQYF
TGTGCCTCACCTAGCGGGGTCCAAGGCGATACGCAGTATTTT
>TRBJ2-1|NA|TRBV7-2|TRBD1
CASSLDRGQDNEQFF
TGTGCCAGCAGCCTAGACAGGGGACAGGACAATGAGCAGTTCTTC
>TRBJ1-5|once|TRBV2|NA
CASSEESWRSNQPQHF
TGTGCCAGCAGTGAAGAATCGTGGAGGAGCAATCAGCCCCAGCATTTT
>TRBJ2-3|NA|TRBV5-4|TRBD2
CASSLRGGRTDTQYF
TGTGCCAGCAGCTTGCGGGGCGGGAGAACAGATACGCAGTATTTT
>TRBJ2-7|NA|TRBV20-1|NA
CSAAVDQRQYF
TGCAGTGCCGCGGTAGATCAGAGGCAGTACTTC
>TRBJ1-1|NA|TRBV10-3|TRBD1
CAISSGGPFEAFF
TGTGCCATCAGTTCAGGGGGACCCTTTGAAGCTTTCTTT
>TRBJ1-3|NA|TRBV9|TRBD1
CASSPSGTGAGNTIYF
TGTGCCAGCAGCCCAAGCGGGACAGGGGCTGGAAACACCATATATTTT
>TRBJ2-7|NA|TRBV11-2|TRBD2
CASSYVSGRLNEQYF
TGTGCCAGCAGCTATGTTAGCGGGAGGCTGAACGAGCAGTACTTC
>TRBJ2-7|NA|TRBV20-1|NA
CSARLVYEQYF
TGCAGTGCTAGACTCGTCTACGAGCAGTACTTC
>TRBJ2-2|NA|TRBV11-2|NA
CASSPIGGGIGELFF
TGTGCCAGCAGCCCCATCGGTGGAGGGATCGGGGAGCTGTTTTTT
>TRBJ2-7|NA|TRBV7-9|NA
CASSPKGLRAEQYF
TGTGCCAGCAGCCCTAAAGGATTACGGGCCGAGCAGTACTTC
>TRBJ2-7|once|TRBV18|TRBD2
CASSTRGPASGRNEQYF
TGTGCCAGCTCCACCAGGGGGCCGGCTAGCGGGAGAAACGAGCAGTACTTC
>TRBJ2-1|NA|TRBV11-3|NA
CASSLDPTSREQFF
TGTGCCAGCAGCTTAGACCCGACTAGTAGGGAGCAGTTCTTC
>TRBJ1-2|once|TRBV5-1|NA
CASSLVRGADYGYTF
TGCGCCAGCAGCTTGGTCAGGGGAGCTGACTATGGCTACACCTTC
>TRBJ1-3|NA|TRBV30|NA
CAWSVVGNTIYF
TGTGCCTGGAGTGTGGTCGGAAACACCATATATTTT
>TRBJ2-3|once|TRBV29-1|TRBD2
CSVEAPRTSGGASYSTDTQYF
TGCAGCGTTGAAGCACCTCGGACTAGCGGGGGTGCGAGTTATAGCACAGATACGCAGTATTTT
>TRBJ2-2|once|TRBV28|TRBD1
CASSSIQGAGLNTGELFF
TGTGCCAGCAGTTCTATTCAGGGGGCGGGTTTGAACACCGGGGAGCTGTTTTTT
>TRBJ2-1|NA|TRBV7-9|NA
CASSLNGGQNEQFF
TGTGCCAGCAGCTTAAATGGTGGGCAGAATGAGCAGTTCTTC
>TRBJ2-5|NA|TRBV19|NA
CASTPEGSRLQETQYF
TGTGCCAGTACCCCTGAAGGGTCGAGGCTACAAGAGACCCAGTACTTC
>TRBJ2-5|NA|TRBV2|TRBD1
CASSRDRGKETQYF
TGTGCCAGCAGCCGGGACAGGGGTAAAGAGACCCAGTACTTC
>TRBJ1-4|NA|TRBV28|NA
CASSSSGPTNEKLFF
TGTGCCAGCAGTTCCTCCGGGCCAACTAATGAAAAACTGTTTTTT
>TRBJ2-7|NA|TRBV7-3|NA
CASSPASTPMYEQYF
TGTGCCAGCAGCCCCGCTAGCACACCGATGTACGAGCAGTACTTC
>TRBJ2-5|NA|TRBV4-1|TRBD2
CASSPRLAGAQETQYF
TGCGCCAGCAGCCCACGACTAGCGGGTGCGCAAGAGACCCAGTACTTC
>TRBJ2-7|NA|TRBV28|NA
CASSLSREQYF
TGTGCCAGCAGTTTATCTAGGGAGCAGTACTTC
>TRBJ2-7|NA|TRBV23-1|NA
CASSQSLGNYEQYF
TGCGCCAGCAGTCAATCGCTGGGAAACTACGAGCAGTACTTC
>TRBJ2-2|NA|TRBV27|NA
CASTTLGTANTGELFF
TGTGCCAGCACTACCCTAGGGACGGCCAACACCGGGGAGCTGTTTTTT
>TRBJ2-1|NA|TRBV13|NA
CASSPRGGEQFF
TGTGCCAGCAGCCCCAGGGGGGGTGAGCAGTTCTTC
>TRBJ1-1|NA|TRBV19|NA
CASSTQSNTEAFF
TGTGCCAGTAGTACTCAATCCAACACTGAAGCTTTCTTT
>TRBJ1-1|NA|TRBV5-1|NA
CASSLGVPNTEAFF
TGCGCCAGCAGCCTGGGTGTTCCGAACACTGAAGCTTTCTTT
>TRBJ2-3|NA|TRBV5-4|NA
CASSRGTDTQYF
TGTGCCAGCAGCCGGGGCACAGATACGCAGTATTTT
>TRBJ2-1|NA|TRBV27|NA
CASSPTGAWNEQFF
TGTGCCAGCAGTCCTACGGGAGCATGGAATGAGCAGTTCTTC
>TRBJ2-5|NA|TRBV25-1|TRBD2
CASSAGLAGGGQETQYF
TGTGCCAGCAGTGCGGGACTAGCGGGAGGTGGCCAAGAGACCCAGTACTTC
>TRBJ2-1|NA|TRBV6-6|NA
CASSYGAGSYEQFF
TGTGCCAGCAGTTACGGGGCAGGGAGCTATGAGCAGTTCTTC
>TRBJ2-6|NA|TRBV19|NA
CASSIHTRSGANVLTF
TGTGCCAGTAGTATCCACACCCGCTCTGGGGCCAACGTCCTGACTTTC
>TRBJ2-1|NA|TRBV30|NA
CAWSGGRGNEQFF
TGTGCCTGGAGTGGAGGCAGGGGAAATGAGCAGTTCTTC
>TRBJ2-3|NA|TRBV23-1|TRBD2
CASGGGRGADTQYF
TGCGCCAGCGGGGGAGGGAGAGGGGCAGATACGCAGTATTTT
>TRBJ2-2|NA|TRBV5-4|TRBD2
CASSPGLAGGGTGELFF
TGTGCCAGCAGTCCGGGACTAGCGGGAGGTGGGACCGGGGAGCTGTTTTTT
>TRBJ2-7|NA|TRBV28|TRBD2
CASSYGGGGLSYEQYF
TGTGCCAGCAGTTATGGGGGGGGAGGCCTCTCCTACGAGCAGTACTTC
>TRBJ2-1|NA|TRBV27|TRBD1
CASSLGQGASEQFF
TGTGCCAGCAGTTTGGGTCAGGGGGCCAGTGAGCAGTTCTTC
>TRBJ2-3|NA|TRBV28|NA
CASSVRGGSTDTQYF
TGTGCCAGCAGTGTTAGGGGGGGTAGCACAGATACGCAGTATTTT